The source of this T cell receptor (beta chain) is a study of shared clonotypes between healthy human individuals. Study-wide results and limits: The sole specimen, blood, was sampled, and tissue repertoires likely differ. A generally larger estimated richness was seen in naive subsets than in memory subsets.

Naive-designated CD8 cells lacked CD45RO, were positively enriched for CCR7, and omitted terminally differentiated effector memory CD45RA+ cells. The CDR3 has 15 amino acids. V lost 3 bases to trimming and J lost 3 bases; unmatched junction nucleotides: 7. Looked up from germline, CDR1 is MNHEY and CDR2 is SMNVEV (reference sequence). Repertoires were generated with immunoSEQ multiplex PCR, while TCRdb's copy carries only in-frame clones and drops some. The sample lists about 2.2 million clones; roughly 93% were seen once. For this clone: Its antigen is unknown.

The specimen was naive CD8+ T cells from PBMCs. The source is a man between 18 and 29 years old in good health. Some clones in this sample may be carry-over from other donors' samples. The chain combines TRBV27 with TRBJ2-7, with 8 positions matching TRBD2. The CDR3 loop is CASSFSGEGRYEQYF. The CDR3 bases are TGTGCCAGCAGTTTTAGCGGGGAGGGGCGCTACGAGCAGTACTTC.